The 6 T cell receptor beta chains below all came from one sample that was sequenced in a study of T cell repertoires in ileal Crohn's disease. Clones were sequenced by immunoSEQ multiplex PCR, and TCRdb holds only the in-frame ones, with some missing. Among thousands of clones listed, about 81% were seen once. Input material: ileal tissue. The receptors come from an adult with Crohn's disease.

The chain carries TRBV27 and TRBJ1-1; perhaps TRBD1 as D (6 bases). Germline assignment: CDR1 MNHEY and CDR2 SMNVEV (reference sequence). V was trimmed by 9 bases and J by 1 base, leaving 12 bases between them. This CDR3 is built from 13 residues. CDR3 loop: CASTGWENTEAFF. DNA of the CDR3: TGTGCCAGTACAGGGTGGGAGAACACTGAAGCTTTCTTT.

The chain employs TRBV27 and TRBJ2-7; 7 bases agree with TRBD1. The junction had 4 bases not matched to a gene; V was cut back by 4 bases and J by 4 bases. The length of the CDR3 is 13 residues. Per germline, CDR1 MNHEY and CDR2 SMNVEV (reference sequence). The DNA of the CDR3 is TGTGCCAGCAGTTCTTACAGGGGATACGAGCAGTACTTC. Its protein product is CASSSYRGYEQYF.

CDR3 region: CASSSHRGGYEQYF. In DNA, the CDR3 is TGTGCCAGCAGCTCGCACAGGGGAGGCTACGAGCAGTACTTC. The J gene is TRBJ2-7, the V gene TRBV7-2, with D possibly matching TRBD1 (7 bases). Trimming shortened V by 4 bases and J by 3 bases, and 13 bases separated the two germline ends. The CDR3 extends over 14 amino acids. Germline V gives CDR1 SGHTA, CDR2 FQGNSA.

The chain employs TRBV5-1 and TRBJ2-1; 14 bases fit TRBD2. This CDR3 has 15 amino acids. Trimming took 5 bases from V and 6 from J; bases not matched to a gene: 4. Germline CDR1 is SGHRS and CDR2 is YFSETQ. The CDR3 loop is CASSHGLAGGNEQFF. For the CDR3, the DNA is TGCGCCAGCAGTCATGGACTAGCGGGGGGCAATGAGCAGTTCTTC.

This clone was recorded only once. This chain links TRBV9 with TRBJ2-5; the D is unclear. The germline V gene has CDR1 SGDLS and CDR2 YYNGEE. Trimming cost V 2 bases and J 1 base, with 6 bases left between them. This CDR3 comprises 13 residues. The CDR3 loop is CASSVRSQETQYF. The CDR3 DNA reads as TGTGCCAGCAGCGTCCGGTCCCAAGAGACCCAGTACTTC.

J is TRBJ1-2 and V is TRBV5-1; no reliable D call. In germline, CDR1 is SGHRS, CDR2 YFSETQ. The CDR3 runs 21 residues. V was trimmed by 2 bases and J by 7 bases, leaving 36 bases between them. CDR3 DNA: TGCGCCAGCAGCTTCAGTCGGGCGGGAACGAACGCCGTCCAGCTGGTCGTTGGCTACACCTTC. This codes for CASSFSRAGTNAVQLVVGYTF.